The sequence of this T cell receptor beta chain was determined in a study of CD8 T cells in Susac syndrome. CDR3 length equals 15 residues. Trimming stripped 8 bases from V and 0 bases from J, with 15 bases between. Random hexamers were used to reverse transcribe the RNA input (roughly 0.5 to 1 ug). Each CDR3 protein is one row after TCRdb ran MiXCR on the immunoSEQ multiplex PCR reads. This sample carries about 120,000 distinct CDR3 sequences, around 94% of them seen once, and the ten largest clones take more than 0.095%. Sequenced sample: CD4+ T cells from PBMCs. This chain connects TRBV12-3 or TRBV12-4 to TRBJ2-3, with D perhaps assigned TRBD1 or TRBD2 (5 bases each). The sequence derives from a human donor in good health. Written as DNA, the CDR3 is TGTGCCAGCCGCGACGACCGGGACAGCACAGATACGCAGTATTTT. Residues: CASRDDRDSTDTQYF.